Below, 10 T cell receptor beta chains from the same sample are listed, as sequenced in a study of low-dose radiotherapy and immunotherapy resistance in tumors. Specified time point: after trial treatment. Treatment denoted: LDRT plus nivolumab, ipilimumab, low-dose cyclophosphamide and aspirin (RACIN trial). First-strand cDNA relied on TRAV- and TRBV-specific primers spanning alpha and beta chains. The authors ran around 20 PCR cycles to amplify TCRs with a constant-region primer and V-primer adapter. TCRdb reanalysed the reads using MiXCR and keeps one entry per CDR3 protein. The sample contains about 100,000 distinct CDR3 sequences, 20% of which appear only once. Material: PBMCs, obtained after low-dose radiotherapy plus immunotherapy. All receptors come from a male donor with prostate cancer.

This clonotype came up many times. The chain joins TRBV7-2 to TRBJ1-1; unclear D gene. The CDR3 runs 13 residues. V lost 1 base, J lost 6 bases, and 9 bases lay in between. The germline V gene has CDR1 SGHTA and CDR2 FQGNSA. The CDR3 region is CASSLGVGAEAFF. In DNA, the CDR3 is TGTGCCAGCAGCTTAGGGGTTGGGGCTGAAGCTTTCTTT. The entire variable domain, with the rest obtained from reference TRBV7-2 and TRBJ1-1, is as follows: GAGVSQSPSNKVTEKGKDVELRCDPISGHTALYWYRQSLGQGLEFLIYFQGNSAPDKSGLPSDRFSAERTGGSVSTLTIQRTQQEDSAVYLCASSLGVGAEAFFGQGTRLTVV.

This clonotype was observed at least ten times. The genes are TRBV20-1 and TRBJ2-2; 7 bases line up with TRBD1. Germline-derived CDR1 and CDR2 are DFQATT and SNEGSKA (reference sequence). The CDR3 extends over 14 amino acids. The CDR3 spells CGLKGTENTGELFF. CDR3 nucleotide sequence: TGCGGTTTAAAGGGGACAGAGAACACCGGGGAGCTGTTTTTT.

This clonotype showed up many times. V usage is TRBV29-1 and J usage is TRBJ2-2, with TRBD1 matching 10 bases. Germline V gene data show CDR1 as SQVTM and CDR2 as ANQGSEA. The trim removed 7 bases at V and 6 bases at J, leaving 5 bases unmatched. The CDR3 length is 13 residues. CDR3 region: CSAGTGAPGELFF. The CDR3 DNA sequence: TGCAGCGCCGGGACAGGGGCCCCCGGGGAGCTGTTTTTT.

Comments on this clonotype: A read error likely explains this, since a far larger clone differs by one base. The genes are TRBV6-6 and TRBJ2-1; tentatively, D is TRBD1 (5 bases). Trimming pared 6 bases from V and 13 bases from J, leaving 16 bases between. Looked up from germline, CDR1 is MNHNY and CDR2 is SVGAGI (reference sequence). The CDR3 runs to 12 residues. CDR3 nucleotides: TGTGCCAGCAGACAGGTCCAAGAGACCCAGTTCTTC. It is translated as CASRQVQETQFF.

This clonotype was seen at least ten times. V and J are TRBV5-1 and TRBJ2-5; D gene unclear. CDR1 is SGHRS and CDR2 is YFSETQ in the germline V gene. The CDR3 runs to 13 residues. The V end lost 2 bases, the J end lost 0 bases, and 5 bases lay between the germline ends. The CDR3 is CASSLQYQETQYF. The CDR3 bases are TGCGCCAGCAGCTTACAGTACCAAGAGACCCAGTACTTC.

This clonotype was observed at least ten times. V gene TRBV7-9 combines with J gene TRBJ2-7, with D unresolved. V lost 4 bases, J lost 2 bases, and 6 bases lay in between. CDR1 SEHNR and CDR2 FQNEAQ come from the germline V gene (reference sequence). The length of the CDR3 is 12 residues. The CDR3 here is CASSSSPYEQYF. Written as DNA, the CDR3 is TGTGCCAGCAGCTCAAGCCCCTACGAGCAGTACTTC.

This clonotype occurred many times. The CDR3 ends on some other residue instead of the conserved phenylalanine or tryptophan, so this is likely a read error. The limits of the CDR3 on the DNA are not certain, so only TCRdb's listed CDR3 is given. The chain employs TRBV2 and TRBJ2-1. The CDR3 has 9 amino acids, counting both end residues. Germline CDR1 reads SNHLY; CDR2 reads FYNNEI. The CDR3 loop is CASSFPFLL.

The chain employs TRBV20-1 and TRBJ1-2; perhaps TRBD1 as D (5 bases). Germline CDR1 DFQATT, CDR2 SNEGSKA (reference sequence). Trimming cost V 4 bases and J 7 bases, with 28 bases left between them. The CDR3 is 17 residues long. CDR3 loop: CSAMRWGGSIGVSGYTF. In DNA form, the CDR3 reads TGCAGTGCTATGAGGTGGGGCGGAAGTATAGGGGTGTCTGGCTACACCTTC.

This clonotype was recorded at least ten times. The chain couples TRBV11-3 to TRBJ2-3; D ambiguous. CDR1 and CDR2 (germline): SGHNT, YENEEA. The CDR3 is made up of 13 amino acids. Trimming pared 5 bases from V and 1 base from J, leaving 7 bases between. The CDR3 sequence: CASSARGTDTQYF. The CDR3 DNA sequence: TGTGCCAGCAGCGCCCGGGGCACAGATACGCAGTATTTT. The full variable domain, completed using reference TRBV11-3 and TRBJ2-3, is EAGVVQSPRYKIIEKKQPVAFWCNPISGHNTLYWYLQNLGQGPELLIRYENEEAVDDSQLPKDRFSAERLKGVDSTLKIQPAELGDSAVYLCASSARGTDTQYFGPGTRLTVL.

This clonotype was recorded a few times. This sequence joins TRBV29-1 and TRBJ1-1, with D possibly being TRBD1 (6 bases). The CDR3 spans 13 residues. Germline CDR1 reads SQVTM; CDR2 reads ANQGSEA. Trimming removed 4 bases from V and 3 bases from J, with 12 bases in between. The CDR3 bases are TGCAGCGTTGGGGGACACCTTGACACTGAAGCTTTCTTT. Translated, it gives CSVGGHLDTEAFF.